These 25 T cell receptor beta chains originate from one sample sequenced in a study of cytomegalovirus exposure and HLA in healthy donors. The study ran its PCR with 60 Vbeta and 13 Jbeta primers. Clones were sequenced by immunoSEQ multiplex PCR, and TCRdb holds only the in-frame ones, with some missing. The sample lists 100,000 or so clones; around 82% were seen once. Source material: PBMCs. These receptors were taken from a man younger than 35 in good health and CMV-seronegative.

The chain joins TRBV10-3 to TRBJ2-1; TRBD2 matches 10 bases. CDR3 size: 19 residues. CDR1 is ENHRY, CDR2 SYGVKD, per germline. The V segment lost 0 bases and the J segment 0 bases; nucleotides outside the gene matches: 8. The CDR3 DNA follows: TGTGCCATCAGTGAGTCGCCTAGCGGGGGCCCGAGCTCCTACAATGAGCAGTTCTTC. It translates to CAISESPSGGPSSYNEQFF.

CDR3 sequence (DNA): TGTGCCACCAGAAGACAGGGGCTGCACGAGCAGTACTTC. Its translation: CATRRQGLHEQYF. The V gene is TRBV27, the J gene TRBJ2-7; 8 bases are a match to TRBD1. The ends lost 10 bases at V and 5 bases at J; junction bases unmatched: 10. CDR1 is MNHEY and CDR2 is SMNVEV in the germline V gene (reference sequence). The CDR3 sequence is 13 residues long.

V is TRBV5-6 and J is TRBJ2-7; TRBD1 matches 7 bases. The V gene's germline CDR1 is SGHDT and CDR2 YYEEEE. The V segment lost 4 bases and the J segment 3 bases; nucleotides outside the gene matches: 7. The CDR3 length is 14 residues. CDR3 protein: CASSLRDRLYEQYF. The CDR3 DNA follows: TGTGCCAGCAGCCTCCGGGACAGACTCTACGAGCAGTACTTC.

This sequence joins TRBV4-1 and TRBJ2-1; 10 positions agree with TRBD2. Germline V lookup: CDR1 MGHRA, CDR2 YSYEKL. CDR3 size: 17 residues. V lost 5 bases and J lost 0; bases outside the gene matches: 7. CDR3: CASSTTSGVSSYNEQFF. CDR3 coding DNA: TGCGCCAGCAGCACCACTAGCGGGGTGAGCTCCTACAATGAGCAGTTCTTC.

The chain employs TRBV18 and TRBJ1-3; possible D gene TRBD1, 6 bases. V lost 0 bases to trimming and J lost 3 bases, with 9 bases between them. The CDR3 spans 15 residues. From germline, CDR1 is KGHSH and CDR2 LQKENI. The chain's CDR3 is CASSPPSRGGNTIYF. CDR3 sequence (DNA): TGTGCCAGCTCACCACCGTCCAGGGGTGGAAACACCATATATTTT. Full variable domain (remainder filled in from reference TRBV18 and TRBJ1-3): NAGVMQNPRHLVRRRGQEARLRCSPMKGHSHVYWYRQLPEEGLKFMVYLQKENIIDESGMPKERFSAEFPKEGPSILRIQQVVRGDSAAYFCASSPPSRGGNTIYFGEGSWLTVV.

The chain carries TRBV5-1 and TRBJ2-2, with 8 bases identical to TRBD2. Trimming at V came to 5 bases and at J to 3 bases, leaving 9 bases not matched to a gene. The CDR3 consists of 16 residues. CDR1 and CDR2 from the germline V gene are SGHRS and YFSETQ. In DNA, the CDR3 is TGCGCCAGCAGGATGCGGGGGGAAGGGTACACCGGGGAGCTGTTTTTT. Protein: CASRMRGEGYTGELFF.

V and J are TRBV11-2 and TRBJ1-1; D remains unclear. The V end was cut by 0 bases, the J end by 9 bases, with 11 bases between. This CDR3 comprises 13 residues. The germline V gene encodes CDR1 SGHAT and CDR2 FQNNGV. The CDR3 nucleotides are TGTGCCAGCAGCTTAGATGGGCAATCTAAAGCTTTCTTT. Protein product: CASSLDGQSKAFF.

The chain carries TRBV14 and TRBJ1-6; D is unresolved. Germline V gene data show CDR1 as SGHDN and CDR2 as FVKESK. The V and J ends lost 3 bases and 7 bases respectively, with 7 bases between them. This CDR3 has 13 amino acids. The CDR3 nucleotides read TGTGCCAGCAGCCAGGCCGCAAATTCACCCCTCCACTTT. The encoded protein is CASSQAANSPLHF.

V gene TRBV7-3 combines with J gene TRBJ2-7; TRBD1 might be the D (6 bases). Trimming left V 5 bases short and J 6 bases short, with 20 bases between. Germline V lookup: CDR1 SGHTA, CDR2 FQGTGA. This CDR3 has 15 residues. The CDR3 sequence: CASSQDQGRPGEQYF. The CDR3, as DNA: TGTGCCAGCAGCCAGGACCAGGGGAGACCGGGCGAGCAGTACTTC.

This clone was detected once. For the CDR3, the DNA is TGTGCCAGTAGTATTGGACAGCCGAGCTCTGGAAACACCATATATTTT. This gives the protein CASSIGQPSSGNTIYF. The chain employs TRBV19 and TRBJ1-3; possibly TRBD1 for D (6 bases). Germline CDR1 is LNHDA and CDR2 is SQIVND (reference sequence). The V and J ends lost 3 bases and 0 bases respectively, with 12 bases between them. This CDR3 contains 16 residues.

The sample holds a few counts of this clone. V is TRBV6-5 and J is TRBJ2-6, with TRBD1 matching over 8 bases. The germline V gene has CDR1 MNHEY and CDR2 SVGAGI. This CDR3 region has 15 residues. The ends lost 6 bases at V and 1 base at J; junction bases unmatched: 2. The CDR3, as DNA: TGTGCCAGCAGGCGACAGGGGTCTGGGGCCAACGTCCTGACTTTC. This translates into CASRRQGSGANVLTF.

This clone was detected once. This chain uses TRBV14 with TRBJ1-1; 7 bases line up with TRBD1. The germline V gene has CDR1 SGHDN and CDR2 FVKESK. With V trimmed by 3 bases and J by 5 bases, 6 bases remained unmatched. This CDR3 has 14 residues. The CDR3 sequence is CASSQRQGWTEAFF. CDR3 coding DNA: TGTGCCAGCAGCCAGAGACAGGGATGGACTGAAGCTTTCTTT.

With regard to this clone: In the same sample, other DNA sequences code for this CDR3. The CDR3 DNA sequence: TGTGCCAGCAGCACGTTAGCGGGGGGCACAGATACGCAGTATTTT. Protein sequence: CASSTLAGGTDTQYF. V is TRBV11-2 and J is TRBJ2-3; the match to TRBD2 covers 9 bases. Germline V gene lookup returns CDR1 SGHAT and CDR2 FQNNGV. Trimming removed 5 bases from V and 1 base from J; junction bases left unmatched: 4. CDR3 length equals 15 residues.

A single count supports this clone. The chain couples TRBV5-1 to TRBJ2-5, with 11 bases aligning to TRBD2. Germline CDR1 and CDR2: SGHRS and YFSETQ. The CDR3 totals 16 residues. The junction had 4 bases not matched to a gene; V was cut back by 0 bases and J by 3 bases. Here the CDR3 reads CASSLGLAGMEETQYF. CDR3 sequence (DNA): TGCGCCAGCAGCTTGGGACTAGCGGGGATGGAAGAGACCCAGTACTTC.

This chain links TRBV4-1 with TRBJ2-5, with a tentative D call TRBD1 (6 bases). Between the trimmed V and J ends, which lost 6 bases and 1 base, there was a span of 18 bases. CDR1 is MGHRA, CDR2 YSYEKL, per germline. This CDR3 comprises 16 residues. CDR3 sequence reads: CASSPRAVGAQETQYF. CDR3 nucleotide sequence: TGCGCCAGCAGTCCACGAGCGGTGGGGGCCCAAGAGACCCAGTACTTC.

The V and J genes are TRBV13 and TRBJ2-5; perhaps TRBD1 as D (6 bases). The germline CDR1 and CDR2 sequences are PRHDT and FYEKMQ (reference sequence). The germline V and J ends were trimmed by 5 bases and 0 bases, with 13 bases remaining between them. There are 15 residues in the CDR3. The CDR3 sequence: CASSPQGTHQETQYF. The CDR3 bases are TGTGCCAGCAGCCCCCAGGGGACACACCAAGAGACCCAGTACTTC.

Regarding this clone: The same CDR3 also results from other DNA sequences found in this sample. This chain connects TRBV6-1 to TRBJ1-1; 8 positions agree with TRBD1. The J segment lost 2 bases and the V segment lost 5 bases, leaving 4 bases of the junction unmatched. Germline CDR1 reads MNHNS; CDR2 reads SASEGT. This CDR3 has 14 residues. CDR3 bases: TGTGCCAGCAGTTCCGGACAGGGAAACACTGAAGCTTTCTTT. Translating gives CASSSGQGNTEAFF.

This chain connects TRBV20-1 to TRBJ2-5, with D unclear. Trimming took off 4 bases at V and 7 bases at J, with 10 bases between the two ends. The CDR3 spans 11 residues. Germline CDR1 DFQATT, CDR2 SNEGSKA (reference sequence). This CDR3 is CSATQVGTQYF. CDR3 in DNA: TGCAGTGCTACCCAAGTCGGGACCCAGTACTTC.

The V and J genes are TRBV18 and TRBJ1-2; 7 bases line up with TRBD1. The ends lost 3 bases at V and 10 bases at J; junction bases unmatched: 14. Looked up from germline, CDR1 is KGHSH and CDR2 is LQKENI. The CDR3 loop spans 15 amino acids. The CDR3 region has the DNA TGTGCCAGCTCACCGGACAGGAAAAGCTATATTGACTACACCTTC. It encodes CASSPDRKSYIDYTF.

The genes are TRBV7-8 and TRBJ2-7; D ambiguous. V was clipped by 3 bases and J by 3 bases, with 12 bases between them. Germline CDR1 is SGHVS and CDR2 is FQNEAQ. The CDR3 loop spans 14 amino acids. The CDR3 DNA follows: TGTGCCAGCAGCTTTAATCGAGTGAACTACGAGCAGTACTTC. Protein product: CASSFNRVNYEQYF.

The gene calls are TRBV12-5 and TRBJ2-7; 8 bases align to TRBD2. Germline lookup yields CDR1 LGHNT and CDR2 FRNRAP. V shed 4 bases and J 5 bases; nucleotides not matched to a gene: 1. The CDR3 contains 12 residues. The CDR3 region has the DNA TGTGCTAGTGGTTCGGGAGGGAACGAGCAGTACTTC. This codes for CASGSGGNEQYF.

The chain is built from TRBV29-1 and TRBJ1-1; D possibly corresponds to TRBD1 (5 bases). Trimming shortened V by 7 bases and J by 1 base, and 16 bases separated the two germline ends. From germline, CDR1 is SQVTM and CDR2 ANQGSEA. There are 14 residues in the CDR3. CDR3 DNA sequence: TGCAGCGCGACCCGGGGGGGTTGGAACACTGAAGCTTTCTTT. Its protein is CSATRGGWNTEAFF.

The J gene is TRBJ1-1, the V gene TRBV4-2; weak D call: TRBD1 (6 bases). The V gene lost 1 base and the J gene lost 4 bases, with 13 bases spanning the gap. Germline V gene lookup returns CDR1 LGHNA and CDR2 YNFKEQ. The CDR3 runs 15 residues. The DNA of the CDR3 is TGTGCCAGCAGCCAAGCCCCACAGGGTGGCACTGAAGCTTTCTTT. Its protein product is CASSQAPQGGTEAFF.

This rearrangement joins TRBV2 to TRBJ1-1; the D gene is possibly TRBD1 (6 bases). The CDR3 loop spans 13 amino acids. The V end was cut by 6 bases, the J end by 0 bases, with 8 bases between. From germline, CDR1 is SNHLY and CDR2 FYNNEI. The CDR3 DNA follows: TGTGCCAGCAGGGACAGCGTGAACACTGAAGCTTTCTTT. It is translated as CASRDSVNTEAFF.

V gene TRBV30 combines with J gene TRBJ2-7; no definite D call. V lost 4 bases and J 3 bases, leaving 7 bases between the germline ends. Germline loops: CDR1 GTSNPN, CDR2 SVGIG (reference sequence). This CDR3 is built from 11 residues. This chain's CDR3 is CAWTAGYEQYF. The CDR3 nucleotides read TGTGCCTGGACTGCAGGCTACGAGCAGTACTTC. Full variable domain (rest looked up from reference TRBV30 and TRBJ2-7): SQTIHQWPATLVQPVGSPLSLECTVEGTSNPNLYWYRQAAGRGLQLLFYSVGIGQISSEVPQNLSASRPQDRQFILSSKKLLLSDSGFYLCAWTAGYEQYFGPGTRLTVT.